Listed below are T cell receptor beta chains from one sample, sequenced in a study of monozygotic twins with cystic fibrosis. Method: immunoSEQ multiplex PCR; TCRdb's copy keeps in-frame clones and lacks some. The table includes 8,000 to 10,000 clones, 98% detected once. Sequencing was performed on blood. These receptors were obtained from a girl aged 2 to 9 with cystic fibrosis. CDR3s include the opening cysteine and the closing phenylalanine or tryptophan. A D gene is named only where the DNA matches it firmly. Size is stated for part of the rows, as once, few or many counts, or as a class when the clone is expanded.

V,J,D,size,DNA,CDR3
TRBV15,TRBJ2-1,.,.,TGTGCCACCAGCAGAGCCGGGACTTCCAATGAGCAGTTCTTC,CATSRAGTSNEQFF
TRBV20-1,TRBJ2-1,.,.,TGCAGTGCTGCCCCTCAGACGGGGCAGTTCTTC,CSAAPQTGQFF
TRBV2,TRBJ1-2,.,.,TGTGCCAGCAGTGAAGAAAGAGACTATGGCTACACCTTC,CASSEERDYGYTF
TRBV5-8,TRBJ1-5,TRBD1,.,TGTGCCAGCAGCCCGGACAGGGGAGATCAGCCCCAGCATTTT,CASSPDRGDQPQHF
TRBV30,TRBJ1-1,.,.,TGTGCCTGGAACCCTGGGTCCAACACTGAAGCTTTCTTT,CAWNPGSNTEAFF
TRBV19,TRBJ1-4,.,.,TGTGCCAGTAGTTTCTCCGGGACGGCAAATGAAAAACTGTTTTTT,CASSFSGTANEKLFF
TRBV25-1,TRBJ2-2,TRBD1,.,TGTGCCAGTAGAGACAGGGGTGGGACCGGGGAGCTGTTTTTT,CASRDRGGTGELFF
TRBV5-1,TRBJ2-7,.,.,TGCGCCAGCAGCAGCATAATTAGGACGGACCTTCAAGGCGAGCAGTACTTC,CASSSIIRTDLQGEQYF
TRBV5-1,TRBJ1-1,TRBD1,.,TGCGCCAGCAGACCGTCGTCGACAGGGAGGGTTGGAGCTTTCTTT,CASRPSSTGRVGAFF
TRBV18,TRBJ2-7,TRBD2,.,TGTGCCAGCTCACTTTCGCTAGCGGGAGCGGGGGGCGAGCAGTACTTC,CASSLSLAGAGGEQYF
TRBV19,TRBJ1-1,TRBD1,once,TGTGCCAGTAGTATAAGTGGGACAGGTCGTACCACTGAAGCTTTCTTT,CASSISGTGRTTEAFF
TRBV11-2,TRBJ1-2,.,.,TGTGCCAGCAGCTTAGCAATGGGTGGCTACACCTTC,CASSLAMGGYTF
TRBV6-5,TRBJ2-1,TRBD1,once,TGTGCCAGCAGGGGAACAGGGGGCAGGTACAATGAGCAGTTCTTC,CASRGTGGRYNEQFF
TRBV2,TRBJ2-3,.,.,TGTGCCAGCAGTGCGCGGCTAGCGCACACAGATACGCAGTATTTT,CASSARLAHTDTQYF
TRBV9,TRBJ1-2,.,.,TGTGCCAGCAGCCATAACAGGGAGGAATATGGCTACACCTTC,CASSHNREEYGYTF
TRBV28,TRBJ1-2,TRBD1,.,TGTGCCAGCAGCACAGGGGGCTATGGCTACACCTTC,CASSTGGYGYTF
TRBV7-9,TRBJ1-4,.,.,TGTGCCAGCAGCTTAGGAGGGGTCCGGAATGAAAAACTGTTTTTT,CASSLGGVRNEKLFF
TRBV28,TRBJ1-5,TRBD1,.,TGTGCCAGCAGTTGGGGGACAGCTCATCAGCCCCAGCATTTT,CASSWGTAHQPQHF
TRBV7-9,TRBJ2-2,.,once,TGTGCCAGCGGATTTAGAGGGGCCACCGGGGAGCTGTTTTTT,CASGFRGATGELFF
TRBV10-3,TRBJ2-1,.,.,TGTGCCATCAGTGCGGAGACTGAGCAGTTCTTC,CAISAETEQFF
TRBV30,TRBJ1-1,.,.,TGTGCCTGGAGTACAGGGAATGGTCGCACTGAAGCTTTCTTT,CAWSTGNGRTEAFF
TRBV6-1,TRBJ1-1,.,.,TGTGCCAGCCACCAGAGAGCTAACACTGAAGCTTTCTTT,CASHQRANTEAFF
TRBV7-2,TRBJ1-5,TRBD1,.,TGTGCCAGCAGCGCCCGGACAGGGCTTAGCAATCAGCCCCAGCATTTT,CASSARTGLSNQPQHF
TRBV19,TRBJ2-7,.,once,TGTGCCAGTAGCCCCGGCTTGACGTACGAGCAGTACTTC,CASSPGLTYEQYF
TRBV16,TRBJ1-1,TRBD1,.,TGTGCCAGCAGCCAATCCCGGAGACAGGGGAACACTGAAGCTTTCTTT,CASSQSRRQGNTEAFF
TRBV27,TRBJ2-6,.,.,TGTGCCAGCAGTGTCCCGACAGCAGTGGGCTCTGGGGCCAACGTCCTGACTTTC,CASSVPTAVGSGANVLTF
TRBV4-1,TRBJ2-7,.,.,TGCGCCAGCAGCACGGGACGGGCCTACGAGCAGTACTTC,CASSTGRAYEQYF
TRBV5-1,TRBJ1-4,TRBD1,.,TGCGCCAGCAGCGATCCCGGGACAGCTAATGAAAAACTGTTTTTT,CASSDPGTANEKLFF
TRBV6-1,TRBJ1-1,TRBD1,.,TGTGCCAGCAGTTCCGGGACAGTGAACACTGAAGCTTTCTTT,CASSSGTVNTEAFF
TRBV7-9,TRBJ1-4,.,once,TGTGCCAGCAGCTCGAATGGGGGGGGCGCAGCTAATGAAAAACTGTTTTTT,CASSSNGGGAANEKLFF
TRBV29-1,TRBJ2-1,.,.,TGCAGCGTTTCGGGAAATGAGCAGTTCTTC,CSVSGNEQFF
TRBV7-6,TRBJ2-3,TRBD2,.,TGTGCCAGCAGCGGGGGAGGGACAGATACGCAGTATTTT,CASSGGGTDTQYF
TRBV4-1,TRBJ1-4,TRBD1,.,TGCGCCAGCAGCCAACTGGACAGGGGAGAACTGTTTTTT,CASSQLDRGELFF
TRBV7-2,TRBJ2-2,TRBD2,.,TGTGCCAGCAGCCCCAGCCTAACTAGCGGGAGTTACACCGGGGAGCTGTTTTTT,CASSPSLTSGSYTGELFF
TRBV2,TRBJ1-6,.,.,TGTGCCAGCAGTGAGGCACCGAATTCACCCCTCCACTTT,CASSEAPNSPLHF
TRBV6-6,TRBJ1-1,.,.,TGTGCCAGCAGTTACTCCCCCGGGGCAGCTTTCTTT,CASSYSPGAAFF
TRBV10-3,TRBJ2-7,TRBD2,.,TGTGCCATCAGTGAAGGGACTAGCGGGAGGGCCGCCTACGACGAGCAGTACTTC,CAISEGTSGRAAYDEQYF
TRBV19,TRBJ2-7,.,.,TGTGCCAGTAGTCTAGGAATAGGGACCTACGAGCAGTACTTC,CASSLGIGTYEQYF
TRBV28,TRBJ1-4,.,.,TGTGCCAGTAAACGGGGCCAAGAAAAACTGTTTTTT,CASKRGQEKLFF
TRBV30,TRBJ2-1,.,.,TGTGCCTGGAGTTCCAGCGGATTCACTACTGAGCAGTTCTTC,CAWSSSGFTTEQFF
TRBV7-9,TRBJ2-5,.,.,TGTGCCAGCAGCTTACCGCTAGCCCTGGAGACCCAGTACTTC,CASSLPLALETQYF
TRBV7-2,TRBJ2-3,TRBD2,.,TGTGCCAGCAGCTTAGCGCACGGGGGGGGCACAGATACGCAGTATTTT,CASSLAHGGGTDTQYF
TRBV10-2,TRBJ1-2,TRBD1,.,TGCGCCAGTCAGACAGGGGGAGGCGGGGGCTACACCTTC,CASQTGGGGGYTF
TRBV7-6,TRBJ1-3,.,.,TGTGCCAGCAGCCCCGATCGGGTTGGAAACACCATATATTTT,CASSPDRVGNTIYF
TRBV27,TRBJ2-3,.,.,TGTGCCAGCAGTTTATTGGCAGATACGCAGTATTTT,CASSLLADTQYF
TRBV29-1,TRBJ1-2,.,.,TGCAGCGTTAATAGGGGAGGCAACTATGGCTACACCTTC,CSVNRGGNYGYTF
TRBV5-6,TRBJ2-1,.,.,TGTGCCAGCAGCGAGGGGGGTGAGCAGTTCTTC,CASSEGGEQFF
TRBV15,TRBJ2-4,.,.,TGTGCCACCAGCAAAGCGGCACTAGCCAAAAACATTCAGTACTTC,CATSKAALAKNIQYF